The rows below give T cell receptor beta chains drawn from one sample of a study of technical replicates of blood from four donors. Method: immunoSEQ multiplex PCR; TCRdb's copy keeps in-frame clones and lacks some. The sample holds approximately 50,000 clones; approximately 95% are singletons and the top ten take 0.39%. Sequencing was carried out using T cells isolated from PBMCs. These receptors were obtained from a human donor in good health. Each CDR3 is given without its conserved first and last residue. The order of the fields is clone size, J gene, D gene, V gene, CDR3 protein. The D gene is left open where the match is weak. Part of the rows lack a size; the others show once, few, many or a class for expanded clones.

- TRBJ1-1 TRBD1 TRBV6-5 ASSPGTGGTEAF
- TRBJ2-5 TRBD1 TRBV18 ASSPRTGMETQY
- TRBJ2-5 TRBD2 TRBV6-6 ASSYSVAGEEETQY
- TRBJ1-2 TRBD1 TRBV16 ASSPGTGYYGYT
- TRBJ2-1 - TRBV25-1 ASSDVGNEQF
- TRBJ1-1 - TRBV6-5 ASSYSIWGSDTEAF
- TRBJ2-3 - TRBV28 ASRRTGFASTDTQY
- TRBJ2-1 TRBD2 TRBV11-2 ASSSGLAAYNEQF
once TRBJ2-1 TRBD2 TRBV29-1 SVVKGLASDEQF
- TRBJ1-2 TRBD1 TRBV4-1 ASSPPTPGQAENYGYT
- TRBJ1-2 - TRBV6-5 ASSYSGQFYGYT
few TRBJ1-2 - TRBV5-6 ASSLAGYPTGYT
- TRBJ2-3 - TRBV6-5 ASSPGFRTDTQY
- TRBJ2-7 - TRBV9 ASSVDPGELYEQY
- TRBJ2-1 TRBD2 TRBV9 ASSVRLAGVEQF
- TRBJ2-7 TRBD1 TRBV6-5 ATSGQGSSYEQY
- TRBJ2-7 - TRBV5-1 ASSLVGHLNYEQY
- TRBJ2-2 TRBD1 TRBV4-2 ASSQGTGTGELF
- TRBJ2-7 TRBD1 TRBV25-1 ASSNAGGFTYEQY
- TRBJ2-7 TRBD1 TRBV25-1 ASSQTGVHEQY
- TRBJ1-2 TRBD1 TRBV11-2 ASSLGQGINGYT
- TRBJ2-7 - TRBV30 AWSGGYEQY
- TRBJ2-2 - TRBV28 ASGGGTNTGELF
- TRBJ2-2 TRBD1 TRBV6-5 ASSYWTGPAGELF
- TRBJ2-2 TRBD1 TRBV7-3 ASSLRGTANTGELF
- TRBJ1-5 TRBD1 TRBV2 ASGRGQGVQPQH
once TRBJ1-5 - TRBV5-1 ASSLAGDQPQH
- TRBJ1-3 - TRBV18 ASSPAFASSGNTIY
- TRBJ1-2 - TRBV5-1 ASSPVPGEVGYT
- TRBJ1-2 TRBD1 TRBV6-4 ASSDSRQGGYT
once TRBJ1-3 TRBD1 TRBV5-1 ASTTGTGIYSGNTIY
- TRBJ1-1 - TRBV11-3 ASSLATGKAF
- TRBJ2-4 - TRBV7-2 ASSTWGRGKNIQY
- TRBJ2-1 TRBD2 TRBV10-3 AITSKAGDNNEQF
once TRBJ1-1 - TRBV11-2 ASSLERGTEAF
- TRBJ1-4 TRBD1 TRBV6-6 ASSRTGHYEKLF
- TRBJ2-7 - TRBV5-1 ASSLAYGSGISYEQY
- TRBJ2-5 - TRBV6-5 ASSFMSQETQY
- TRBJ2-1 TRBD1 TRBV5-1 ASSALGHGTGAQNEQF